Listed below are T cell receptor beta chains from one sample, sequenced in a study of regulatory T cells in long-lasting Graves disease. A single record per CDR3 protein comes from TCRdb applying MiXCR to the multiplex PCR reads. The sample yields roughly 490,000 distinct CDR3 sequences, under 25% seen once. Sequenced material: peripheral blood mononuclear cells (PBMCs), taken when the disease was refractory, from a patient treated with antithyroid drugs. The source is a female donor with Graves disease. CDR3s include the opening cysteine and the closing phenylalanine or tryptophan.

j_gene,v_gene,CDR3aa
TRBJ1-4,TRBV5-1,CASSISGRGEKLFF
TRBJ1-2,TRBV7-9,CASSLPPQREKEGYTF
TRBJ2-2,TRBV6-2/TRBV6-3,CASRGYTGELFF
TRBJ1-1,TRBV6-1,CASNLGHGRGASTEAFF
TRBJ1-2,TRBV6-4,CASSGRGRVYGYTF
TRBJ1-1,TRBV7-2,CASRTGDSAEAFF
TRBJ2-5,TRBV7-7,CASSHGRGQETQYF
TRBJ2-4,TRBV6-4,CASSHSKAYSPKNIQYF
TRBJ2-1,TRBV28,CASSSKKPMLLGGRSYNEQFF
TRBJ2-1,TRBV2,CASSSPLSGRDSYNEQFF
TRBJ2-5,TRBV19,CASGDRKTQYF
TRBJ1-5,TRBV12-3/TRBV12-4,CASARMSQPQHF
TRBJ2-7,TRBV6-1,CASSDSEPGAEQYF
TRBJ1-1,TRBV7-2,CASRKGAGNLEAFF
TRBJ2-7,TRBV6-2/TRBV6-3,CASRGLQGAVGEQYF
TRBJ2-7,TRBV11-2,CASSLDSPQDEQYF
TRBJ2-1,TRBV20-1,CSARDLDSSSYNEQFF
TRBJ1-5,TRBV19,CASSIARAMGDQPQHF
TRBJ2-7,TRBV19,CASSTLRGQGPYEQYF
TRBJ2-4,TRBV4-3,CASSQEFSGAKNIQYF
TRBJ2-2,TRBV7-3,CASSLQTGGPEELFF
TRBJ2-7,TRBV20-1,CSARPIQVLYEQYF
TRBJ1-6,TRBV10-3,CAISRDYNSPLHF
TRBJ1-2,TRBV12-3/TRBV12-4,CASRPGPAYGYTF
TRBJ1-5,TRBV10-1,CASSESNQPQHF
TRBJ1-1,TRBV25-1,CASSERHYTAEAFF
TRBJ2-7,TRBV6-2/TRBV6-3,CASSYSRQYEQYF
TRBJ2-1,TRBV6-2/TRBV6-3,CASMTLAANNEQFF
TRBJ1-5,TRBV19,CASSMIPENRGNQPQHF
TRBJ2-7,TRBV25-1,CASSDLGRLDEQYF
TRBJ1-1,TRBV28,CASSSSGYEAFF
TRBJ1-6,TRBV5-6,CASTLGYTGSYNSPLHF
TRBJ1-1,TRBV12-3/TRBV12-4,CASSSNVWSQDRNTEAFF
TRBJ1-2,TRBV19,CASSIRRGQNTNYGYTF
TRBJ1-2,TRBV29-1,CSVEEGGDRYTF